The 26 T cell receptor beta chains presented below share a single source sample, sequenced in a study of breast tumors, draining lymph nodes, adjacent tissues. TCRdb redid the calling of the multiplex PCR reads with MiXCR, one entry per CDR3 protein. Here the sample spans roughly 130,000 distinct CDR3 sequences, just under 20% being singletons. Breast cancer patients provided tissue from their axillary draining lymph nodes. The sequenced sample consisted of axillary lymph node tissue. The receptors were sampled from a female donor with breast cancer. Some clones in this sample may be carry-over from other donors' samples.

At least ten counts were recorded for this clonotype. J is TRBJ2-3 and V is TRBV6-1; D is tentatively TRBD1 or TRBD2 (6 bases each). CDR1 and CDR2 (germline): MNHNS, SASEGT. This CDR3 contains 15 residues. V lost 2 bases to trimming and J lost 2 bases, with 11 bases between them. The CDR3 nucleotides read TGTGCCAGCAGTGAACTGGGGGGCGTCACAGATACGCAGTATTTT. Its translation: CASSELGGVTDTQYF.

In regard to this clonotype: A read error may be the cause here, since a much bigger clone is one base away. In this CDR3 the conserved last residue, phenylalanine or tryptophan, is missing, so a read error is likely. CDR3 sequence (DNA): TGTGCCAGTAGACGACCGGGCCTTAGCAATCAGCCCCAGCATCTT. Encoded protein: CASRRPGLSNQPQHL. The chain employs TRBV19 and TRBJ1-5; D gene uncertain. This CDR3 has 15 residues. The germline gives CDR1 LNHDA, CDR2 SQIVND (reference sequence). V lost 6 bases to trimming and J lost 0 bases, with 12 bases between them.

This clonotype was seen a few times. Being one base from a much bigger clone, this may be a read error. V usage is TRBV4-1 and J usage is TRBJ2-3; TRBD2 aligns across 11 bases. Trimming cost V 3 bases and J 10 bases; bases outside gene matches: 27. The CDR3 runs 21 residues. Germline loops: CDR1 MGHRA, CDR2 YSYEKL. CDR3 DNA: TGCGCCAGCAGCCAGATTCGTACGGGGCCTACCAAGATAGCGGGAGGGGTGGCGCAGTATTTT. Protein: CASSQIRTGPTKIAGGVAQYF.

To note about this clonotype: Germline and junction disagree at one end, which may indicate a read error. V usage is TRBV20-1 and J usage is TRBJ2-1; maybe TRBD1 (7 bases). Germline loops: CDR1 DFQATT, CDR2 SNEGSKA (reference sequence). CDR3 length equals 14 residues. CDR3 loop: CSARGAISYNGQFF. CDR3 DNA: TGCAGTGCCAGGGGGGCCATCTCCTACAATGGGCAGTTCTTC.

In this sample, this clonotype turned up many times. CDR3 amino acids: CASRGTAYNSPLHF. In nucleotides, the CDR3 is TGTGCCAGCAGAGGGACAGCCTATAATTCACCCCTCCACTTT. The rearrangement uses TRBV2 and TRBJ1-6; 7 bases are a match to TRBD1. V shed 6 bases and J 2 bases; nucleotides not matched to a gene: 1. Germline V gene data show CDR1 as SNHLY and CDR2 as FYNNEI. This CDR3 comprises 14 residues. The variable domain in full, with the rest retrieved from reference TRBV2 and TRBJ1-6, is EPEVTQTPSHQVTQMGQEVILRCVPISNHLYFYWYRQILGQKVEFLVSFYNNEISEKSEIFDDQFSVERPDGSNFTLKIRSTKLEDSAMYFCASRGTAYNSPLHFGNGTRLTVT.

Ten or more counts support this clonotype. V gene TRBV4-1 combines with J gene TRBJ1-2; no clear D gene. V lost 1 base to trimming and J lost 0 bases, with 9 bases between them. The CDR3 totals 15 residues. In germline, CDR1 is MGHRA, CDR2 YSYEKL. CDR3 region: CASSQGSGANYGYTF. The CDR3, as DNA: TGCGCCAGCAGCCAAGGGAGCGGCGCTAACTATGGCTACACCTTC.

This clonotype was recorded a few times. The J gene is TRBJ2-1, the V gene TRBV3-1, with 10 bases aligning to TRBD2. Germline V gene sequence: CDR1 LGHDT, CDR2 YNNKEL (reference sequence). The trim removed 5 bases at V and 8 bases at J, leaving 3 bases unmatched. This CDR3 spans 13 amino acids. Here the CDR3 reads CASSSLAGDEQFF. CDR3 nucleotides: TGTGCCAGCAGCTCTCTAGCGGGGGATGAGCAGTTCTTC.

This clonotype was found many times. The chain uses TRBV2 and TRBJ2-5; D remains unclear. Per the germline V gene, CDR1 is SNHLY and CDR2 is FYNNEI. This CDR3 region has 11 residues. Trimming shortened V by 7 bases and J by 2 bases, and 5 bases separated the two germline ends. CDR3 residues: CASTLQETQYF. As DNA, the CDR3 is TGTGCCAGCACCTTACAAGAGACCCAGTACTTC.

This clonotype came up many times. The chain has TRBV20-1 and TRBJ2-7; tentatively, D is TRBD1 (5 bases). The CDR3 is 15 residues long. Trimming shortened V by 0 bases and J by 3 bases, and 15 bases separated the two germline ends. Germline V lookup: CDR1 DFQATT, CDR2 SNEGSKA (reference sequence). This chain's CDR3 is CSARDLQGVGYEQYF. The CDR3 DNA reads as TGCAGTGCTAGAGACCTCCAGGGTGTGGGCTACGAGCAGTACTTC.

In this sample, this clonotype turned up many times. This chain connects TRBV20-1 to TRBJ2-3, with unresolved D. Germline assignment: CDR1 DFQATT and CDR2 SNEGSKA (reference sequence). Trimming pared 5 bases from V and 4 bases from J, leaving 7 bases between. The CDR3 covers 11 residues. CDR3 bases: TGCAGTGCTGTCCGGGCAGATACGCAGTATTTT. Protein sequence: CSAVRADTQYF.

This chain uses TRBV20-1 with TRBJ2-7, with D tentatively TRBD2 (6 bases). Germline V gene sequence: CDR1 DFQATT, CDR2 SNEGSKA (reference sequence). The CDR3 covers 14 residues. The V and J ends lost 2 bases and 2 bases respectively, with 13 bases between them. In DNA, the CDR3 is TGCAGTGCTAGAAAGGACTACTCCCCCTACGAGCAGTACTTC. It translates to CSARKDYSPYEQYF.

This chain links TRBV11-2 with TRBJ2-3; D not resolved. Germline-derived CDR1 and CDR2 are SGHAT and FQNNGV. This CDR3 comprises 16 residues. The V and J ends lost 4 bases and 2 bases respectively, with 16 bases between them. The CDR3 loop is CASSYLAEIPTDTQYF. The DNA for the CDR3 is TGTGCCAGCAGCTATCTCGCGGAGATCCCCACAGATACGCAGTATTTT.

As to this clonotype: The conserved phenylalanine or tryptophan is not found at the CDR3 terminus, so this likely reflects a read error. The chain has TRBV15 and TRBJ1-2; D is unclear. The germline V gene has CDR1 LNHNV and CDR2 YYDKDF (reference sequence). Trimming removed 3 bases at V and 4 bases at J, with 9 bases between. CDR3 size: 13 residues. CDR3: CATSSGARYGYTV. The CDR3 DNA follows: TGTGCCACCAGCAGTGGTGCCCGCTATGGCTACACCGTC.

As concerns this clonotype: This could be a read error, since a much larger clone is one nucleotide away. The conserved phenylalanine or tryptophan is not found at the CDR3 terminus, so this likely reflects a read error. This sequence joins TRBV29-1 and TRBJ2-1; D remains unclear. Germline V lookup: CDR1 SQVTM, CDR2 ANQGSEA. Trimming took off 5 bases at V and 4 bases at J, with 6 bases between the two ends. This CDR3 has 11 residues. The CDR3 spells CSVLRYNEQFL. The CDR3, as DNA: TGCAGCGTTCTTCGATACAATGAGCAGTTCCTC.

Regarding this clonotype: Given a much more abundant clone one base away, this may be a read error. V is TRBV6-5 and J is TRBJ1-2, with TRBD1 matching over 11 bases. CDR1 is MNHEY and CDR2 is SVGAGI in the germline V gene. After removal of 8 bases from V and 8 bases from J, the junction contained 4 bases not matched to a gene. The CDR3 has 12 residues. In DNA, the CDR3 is TGTGCCAGCGGGACAGGGGGACAAGGCTACACCTTC. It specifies CASGTGGQGYTF.

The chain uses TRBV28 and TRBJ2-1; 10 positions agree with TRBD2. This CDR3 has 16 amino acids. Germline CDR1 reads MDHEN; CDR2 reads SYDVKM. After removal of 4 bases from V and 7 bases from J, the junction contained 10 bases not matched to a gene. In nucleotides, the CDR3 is TGTGCCAGCAGTTACACTCTAGCGGGAGCGTCAAATGAGCAGTTCTTC. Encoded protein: CASSYTLAGASNEQFF.

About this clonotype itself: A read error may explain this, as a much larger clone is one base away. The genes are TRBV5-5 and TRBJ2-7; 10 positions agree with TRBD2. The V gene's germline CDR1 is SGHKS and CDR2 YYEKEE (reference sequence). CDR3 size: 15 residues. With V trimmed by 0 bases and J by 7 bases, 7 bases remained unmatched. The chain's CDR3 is CASSLVERGGHEQYF. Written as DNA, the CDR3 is TGTGCCAGCAGCTTGGTTGAGCGGGGGGGCCATGAGCAGTACTTC.

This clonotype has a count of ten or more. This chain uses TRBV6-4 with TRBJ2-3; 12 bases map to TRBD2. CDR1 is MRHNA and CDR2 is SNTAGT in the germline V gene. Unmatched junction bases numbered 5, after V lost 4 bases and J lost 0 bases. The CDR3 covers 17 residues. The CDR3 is CASSARLAGVSTDTQYF. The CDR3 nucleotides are TGTGCCAGCAGTGCAAGACTAGCGGGGGTAAGCACAGATACGCAGTATTTT.

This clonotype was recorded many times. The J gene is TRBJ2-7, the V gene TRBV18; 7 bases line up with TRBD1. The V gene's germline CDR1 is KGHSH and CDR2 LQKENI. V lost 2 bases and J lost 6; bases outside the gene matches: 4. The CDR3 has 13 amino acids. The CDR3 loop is CASSPRQGSEQYF. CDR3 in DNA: TGTGCCAGCTCACCAAGACAGGGATCCGAGCAGTACTTC.

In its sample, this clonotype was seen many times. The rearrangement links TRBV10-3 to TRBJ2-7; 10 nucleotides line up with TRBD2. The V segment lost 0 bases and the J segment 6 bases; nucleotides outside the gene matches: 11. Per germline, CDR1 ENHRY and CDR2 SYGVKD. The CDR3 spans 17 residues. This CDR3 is CAISESLSSGSRPEQYF. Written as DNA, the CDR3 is TGTGCCATCAGTGAGTCTCTGTCTAGCGGGAGTCGTCCCGAGCAGTACTTC.

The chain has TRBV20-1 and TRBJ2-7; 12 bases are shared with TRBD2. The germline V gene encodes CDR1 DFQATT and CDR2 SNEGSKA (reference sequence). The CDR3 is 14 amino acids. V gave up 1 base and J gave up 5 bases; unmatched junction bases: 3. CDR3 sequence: CSARGLAGVNEQYF. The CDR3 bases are TGCAGTGCTAGAGGACTAGCGGGAGTCAACGAGCAGTACTTC.

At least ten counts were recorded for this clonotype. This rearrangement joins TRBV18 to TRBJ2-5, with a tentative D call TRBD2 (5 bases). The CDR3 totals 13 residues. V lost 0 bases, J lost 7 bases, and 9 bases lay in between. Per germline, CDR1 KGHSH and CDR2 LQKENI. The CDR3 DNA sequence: TGTGCCAGCTCACCACCGGGCCTAGCGACCCAGTACTTC. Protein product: CASSPPGLATQYF.

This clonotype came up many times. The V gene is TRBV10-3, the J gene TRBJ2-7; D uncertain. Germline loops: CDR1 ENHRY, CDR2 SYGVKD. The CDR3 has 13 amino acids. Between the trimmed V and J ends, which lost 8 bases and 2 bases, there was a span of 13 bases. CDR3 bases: TGTGCCATCTCGAGAGGAAACGCCTACGAGCAGTACTTC. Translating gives CAISRGNAYEQYF.

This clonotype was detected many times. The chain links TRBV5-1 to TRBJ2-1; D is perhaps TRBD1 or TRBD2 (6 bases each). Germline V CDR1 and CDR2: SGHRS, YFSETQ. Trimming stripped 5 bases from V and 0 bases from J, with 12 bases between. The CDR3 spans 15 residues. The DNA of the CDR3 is TGCGCCAGCAGGGGGGGCGGTAGCTCCTACAATGAGCAGTTCTTC. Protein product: CASRGGGSSYNEQFF.

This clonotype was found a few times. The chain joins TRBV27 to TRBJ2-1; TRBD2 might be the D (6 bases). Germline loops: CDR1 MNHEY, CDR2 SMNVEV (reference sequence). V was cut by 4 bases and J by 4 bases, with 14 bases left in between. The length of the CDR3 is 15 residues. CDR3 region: CASSSRLGGYNEQFF. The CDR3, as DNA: TGTGCCAGCAGTTCCAGACTAGGAGGGTACAATGAGCAGTTCTTC.

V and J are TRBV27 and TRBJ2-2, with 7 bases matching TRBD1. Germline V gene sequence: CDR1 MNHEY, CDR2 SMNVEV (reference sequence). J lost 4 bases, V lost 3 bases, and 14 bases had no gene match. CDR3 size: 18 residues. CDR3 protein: CASSFFGTEWSGTGELFF. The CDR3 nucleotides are TGTGCCAGCAGTTTTTTCGGGACAGAGTGGTCGGGCACCGGGGAGCTGTTTTTT.